These T cell receptor beta chains were read from a single sample in a study of T cell responses to AZD1222 COVID-19 vaccine. Produced via immunoSEQ multiplex PCR; TCRdb's table is partial and in-frame only. The sample gives some 97,000 clones, 87% of which show up once; 2.5% to 4% is in the top ten. The sequencing used peripheral blood, collected on day 0 of AZD1222 vaccination. All receptors come from an adult in good health. Each CDR3 is given with its conserved first and last residue. D genes are given only for firm matches.

>TRBJ1-2|-|TRBV9
CASSVDHGKGDGYTF
TGTGCCAGCAGCGTAGATCATGGAAAAGGGGATGGCTACACCTTC
>TRBJ2-7|-|TRBV28
CASSDFYEQYF
TGTGCCAGCAGTGACTTCTACGAGCAGTACTTC
>TRBJ2-7|-|TRBV20-1
CRATRTYEQYF
TGCAGGGCAACTAGGACCTACGAGCAGTACTTC
>TRBJ2-7|TRBD2|TRBV29-1
CSVGPREGEQYF
TGCAGCGTTGGGCCCAGGGAGGGGGAGCAGTACTTC
>TRBJ1-4|-|TRBV18
CASSQAPGGGLGEKLFF
TGTGCCAGCTCACAGGCTCCGGGGGGGGGCCTCGGTGAAAAACTGTTTTTT
>TRBJ1-1|TRBD1|TRBV2
CASRDRAGITEAFF
TGTGCCAGCAGGGACAGGGCAGGAATCACTGAAGCTTTCTTT
>TRBJ1-2|-|TRBV20-1
CSARAARGYTF
TGCAGTGCTAGAGCGGCGCGAGGCTACACCTTC
>TRBJ1-2|TRBD1|TRBV18
CASSRTGGDGYTF
TGTGCCAGCTCAAGGACAGGGGGGGATGGCTACACCTTC
>TRBJ1-6|TRBD1|TRBV18
CASSQGQGKNGNSPLHF
TGTGCCAGCTCACAGGGACAGGGGAAGAATGGTAATTCACCCCTCCACTTT
>TRBJ1-1|-|TRBV11-2
CASSLVHTEAFF
TGTGCCAGCAGCTTAGTGCACACTGAAGCTTTCTTT
>TRBJ1-1|-|TRBV7-2
CASSLGVGNTEAFF
TGTGCCAGCAGCTTAGGAGTAGGGAACACTGAAGCTTTCTTT